These T cell receptor beta chains were read from a single sample in a study of neurological immune-mediated disorders. Via MiXCR, TCRdb re-called the 5' RACE reads, giving one row per CDR3 protein. The repertoire includes over 70,000 distinct CDR3 sequences, 10% to 13% of them detected once, and 8.5% to 10% sits in the top ten. The source material was PBMCs. Every receptor here comes from a man aged 25-40 years in good health. Each CDR3 is given with its conserved first and last residue. A D gene is named only where the DNA matches it firmly. Rows give clone size only sometimes, using once, few, many, or a class for an expanded clone.

size	J	D	V	DNA	CDR3
many	TRBJ1-2	NA	TRBV5-1	TGCGCCAGCAGCCTCTTACGAGCTAACTATGGCTACACCTTC	CASSLLRANYGYTF
many	TRBJ2-1	TRBD2	TRBV6-5	TGTGCCAGCAGCCCCGGGGGGAGAGGAGAGCAGTTCTTC	CASSPGGRGEQFF
NA	TRBJ2-6	NA	TRBV5-4	TGTGCCAGCAGCTTTCCTCATTCGGGGAGGCCTGGGGCCAACGTCCTGACTTTC	CASSFPHSGRPGANVLTF
many	TRBJ2-2	TRBD2	TRBV7-2	TGTGCCAGCAGCTCCCCGTGGGTGCGGGAGTTCACCGGGGAGCTGTTTTTT	CASSSPWVREFTGELFF
few	TRBJ2-1	NA	TRBV27	TGTGCCAGCTCCGGGGGCCACCTCTCCTACAATGAGCAGTTCTTC	CASSGGHLSYNEQFF
many	TRBJ1-1	NA	TRBV6-6	TGTGCCAGCAGACCCACCGGGACACCCACTGAAGCTTTCTTT	CASRPTGTPTEAFF
many	TRBJ2-5	TRBD1	TRBV20-1	TGCAGTGCTCGGACAGGGATAGGAGAGACCCAGTACTTC	CSARTGIGETQYF
once	TRBJ2-3	NA	TRBV6-2/TRBV6-3	TGTGCCACCTCCCGTGCAGATACGCAGTATTTT	CATSRADTQYF
many	TRBJ1-5	NA	TRBV20-1	TGCAGTGCTAGTGGGGGCGGGAATAGCAATCAGCCCCAGCATTTT	CSASGGGNSNQPQHF
many	TRBJ2-1	NA	TRBV10-3	TGTGCCATCAGTGAGTCTACGGGTTTGCAGTTAGAGCAGTTCTTC	CAISESTGLQLEQFF
many	TRBJ1-6	NA	TRBV5-1	TGCGCCAGCAGCTTGCTCGGGGACTATTCACCCCTCCACTTT	CASSLLGDYSPLHF
NA	TRBJ2-7	TRBD2	TRBV15	TGTGCCACCAGCCCGCGACTAGCCGGACCTTTCGAGCAGTACTTC	CATSPRLAGPFEQYF
many	TRBJ2-7	TRBD2	TRBV28	TGTGCCAGCAGTCCAGTCGGGACTAGCGAGAACTCCTACGAGCAGTACTTC	CASSPVGTSENSYEQYF
many	TRBJ2-1	NA	TRBV5-6	TGTGCCAGCAGTTTAATGGGGGGCCTCAGCTCCTACAATGAGCAGTTCTTC	CASSLMGGLSSYNEQFF
many	TRBJ2-1	TRBD2	TRBV20-1	TGCAGTGCTAGAGATGGACTAGTAGTAAATGAGCAGTTCTTC	CSARDGLVVNEQFF
many	TRBJ2-1	TRBD2	TRBV5-1	TGCGCCAGCAGCCCCGGACTAGCCGCCGATGAGCAGTTCTTC	CASSPGLAADEQFF
many	TRBJ2-1	NA	TRBV5-6	TGTGCCAGCCATATCCTTTCCAATAACAATGAGCAGTTCTTC	CASHILSNNNEQFF
many	TRBJ2-1	NA	TRBV5-1	TGCGCCAGCAGCTTGAATCCCCGGGATAATGAGCAGTTCTTC	CASSLNPRDNEQFF
large	TRBJ2-5	TRBD1	TRBV9	TGTGCCAGCAGCTTTGGAACACAGGGGTACCAAGAGACCCAGTACTTC	CASSFGTQGYQETQYF
many	TRBJ2-5	NA	TRBV5-1	TGCGCCAGCTTGAGGTCGGGCCAAGCCCCAGAGACCCAGTACTTC	CASLRSGQAPETQYF
few	TRBJ2-3	TRBD2	TRBV6-2/TRBV6-3	TGTGCCAGCAGTTACCGGACTAGCGGGAGCCGGTCTAGCACAGATACGCAGTATTTT	CASSYRTSGSRSSTDTQYF
few	TRBJ2-5	NA	TRBV3-1	TGTGCCAGCATGAGGTCCAACTTTCAAGAGACCCAGTACTTC	CASMRSNFQETQYF
many	TRBJ1-5	NA	TRBV5-5	TGTGCCAGCAGCTTGACAGGGAGGAGTCAGCCCCAGCATTTT	CASSLTGRSQPQHF
many	TRBJ1-5	NA	TRBV15	TGTGCCACCAGCAGCCCAGCTGGAAGCAATCAGCCCCAGCATTTT	CATSSPAGSNQPQHF
many	TRBJ2-3	TRBD2	TRBV7-2	TGTGCCAGCAGCTTACTAGCGGGAGGGGACACAGATACGCAGTATTTT	CASSLLAGGDTDTQYF
many	TRBJ2-1	TRBD2	TRBV4-2	TGTGCCAGCAGCCAGCCTCTAGCGGGAGTACAGGGAGAGCAGTTCTTC	CASSQPLAGVQGEQFF
many	TRBJ2-7	TRBD2	TRBV29-1	TGCAGCGTTGATCCGAGCGGGAGAGGCGAGCAGTACTTC	CSVDPSGRGEQYF
many	TRBJ2-2	NA	TRBV12-3/TRBV12-4	TGTGCCAGCAGTTTAGGGGGGAACACCGGGGAGCTGTTTTTT	CASSLGGNTGELFF
many	TRBJ2-7	NA	TRBV27	TGTGCCAGCAGTCTATACGGGACTGCCTCCTACGAGCAGTACTTC	CASSLYGTASYEQYF
NA	TRBJ1-4	NA	TRBV4-1	TGCGCCAGCGGCTCGGGGGACGGTGACGAAAAACTGTTTTTT	CASGSGDGDEKLFF
NA	TRBJ2-1	NA	TRBV24-1	TGTGCCACCAGTGACTCTGTTGTGGAGGGGCGGAACAATGAGCAGTTCTTC	CATSDSVVEGRNNEQFF
NA	TRBJ2-5	NA	TRBV7-2	TGTGCCAGCAGCCTCCTGGGGGACCAAGAGACCCAGTACTTC	CASSLLGDQETQYF
large	TRBJ2-1	TRBD2	TRBV5-1	TGCGCCAGCAGCCAGGGCCCTAGCGGTTCCTACAATGAGCAGTTCTTC	CASSQGPSGSYNEQFF
many	TRBJ2-7	NA	TRBV10-3	TGTGCCATCAGTGATACAGACGGATCCTACGAGCAGTACTTC	CAISDTDGSYEQYF
NA	TRBJ2-7	TRBD1	TRBV5-1	TGCGCCAGCAGCCCTGGAGGTACAGGGGGCTCCTACGAGCAGTACTTC	CASSPGGTGGSYEQYF
NA	TRBJ1-2	NA	TRBV7-8	TGTGCCAGCAGCAACCCTGGGGAGGGAAGAGGATATGGCTACACCTTC	CASSNPGEGRGYGYTF
many	TRBJ2-3	NA	TRBV7-8	TGTGCCAGCAGCTATAGCGAGGGGGGCGGAACAGATACGCAGTATTTT	CASSYSEGGGTDTQYF
many	TRBJ2-3	NA	TRBV3-1	TGTGCCAGCAGCCCATCCCCACTCTCCCTCACCACAGATACGCAGTATTTT	CASSPSPLSLTTDTQYF
many	TRBJ2-3	NA	TRBV20-1	TGCAGTGCTAGAGATCTAGGGATCACAGATACGCAGTATTTT	CSARDLGITDTQYF
NA	TRBJ2-1	TRBD2	TRBV29-1	TGCAGCGCCCGGCCGGGAGGTAACTATGAGCAGTTCTTC	CSARPGGNYEQFF
many	TRBJ2-3	TRBD2	TRBV6-4	TGTGCCAGCAGTGACTCTAGCGGGAAAGCAGATACGCAGTATTTT	CASSDSSGKADTQYF
NA	TRBJ2-3	NA	TRBV2	TGTGCCAGCAGTGAAGGGACGGACAGTACCACAGATACGCAGTATTTT	CASSEGTDSTTDTQYF
NA	TRBJ2-1	NA	TRBV7-2	TGTGCCAGCTCTCAGGGTAGCGTGTACAATGAGCAGTTCTTC	CASSQGSVYNEQFF
many	TRBJ2-1	TRBD2	TRBV5-1	TGCGCCAGCAGCGTACAACCGGGACTAGGAGGCAATGAGCAGTTCTTC	CASSVQPGLGGNEQFF
many	TRBJ2-2	NA	TRBV29-1	TGCAGCGGTGAACGGGGTACCGGGGAGCTGTTTTTT	CSGERGTGELFF
many	TRBJ2-5	NA	TRBV6-1	TGTGCCAGCAGGGTAGATGAGCCCGCGGCCCAGTACTTC	CASRVDEPAAQYF
NA	TRBJ2-7	TRBD2	TRBV20-1	TGCAGTGCTAGTAAACTAGCGGCCTCGGGTAACGAGCAGTACTTC	CSASKLAASGNEQYF
many	TRBJ1-6	TRBD1	TRBV29-1	TGCAGCGTCGCCTTTGACAGGGGTGGTTCACCCCTCCACTTT	CSVAFDRGGSPLHF
many	TRBJ2-3	NA	TRBV29-1	TGCAGCGTTGATTTAGGGAGGCCGGAAATCGGCGGGTTTCGCACAGATACGCAGTATTTT	CSVDLGRPEIGGFRTDTQYF
many	TRBJ2-2	NA	TRBV10-3	TGTGCCATCAGTGCCCAGCGAGAGAACACCGGGGAGCTGTTTTTT	CAISAQRENTGELFF
many	TRBJ1-5	NA	TRBV12-3/TRBV12-4	TGTGCCAGCAGTGGGACACCAGGGAGCAATCAGCCCCAGCATTTT	CASSGTPGSNQPQHF
many	TRBJ2-3	NA	TRBV7-2	TGTGCCAGCAGCCTAGGGGGATTCTGGGATACGCAGTATTTT	CASSLGGFWDTQYF
many	TRBJ2-7	NA	TRBV24-1	TGTGCCACCAGTGACGTACAGGGCTCCTACGAGCAGTACTTC	CATSDVQGSYEQYF
many	TRBJ1-4	NA	TRBV4-1	TGCGCCAGCAGCCAAGACTGGGGAGATCTTAATGAAAAACTGTTTTTT	CASSQDWGDLNEKLFF
many	TRBJ2-7	TRBD2	TRBV5-1	TGCGCCAGCAGGACTAGCGGGAGCTCCTACGAGCAGTACTTC	CASRTSGSSYEQYF
many	TRBJ2-7	TRBD1	TRBV15	TGTGCCACCAGCCCCAAGCGGGGACAGGGGAACTACGAGCAGTACTTC	CATSPKRGQGNYEQYF
many	TRBJ2-1	TRBD1	TRBV12-3/TRBV12-4	TGTGCCAGCAGTGGACAGGGTCGCGCCTACAATGAGCAGTTCTTC	CASSGQGRAYNEQFF
many	TRBJ2-3	TRBD2	TRBV5-1	TGCGCCAGCAGCGGGGGGACTAGCGGATACACAGATACGCAGTATTTT	CASSGGTSGYTDTQYF